This TCR beta chain was sequenced for a study of a mutant IDH1 vaccine in newly diagnosed glioma. Findings and caveats of the study: Immune responses induced by vaccination arose in approximately 93% of the patients.

Trimming took 5 bases from V and 1 from J, leaving 14 bases between them. The germline gives CDR1 WSHSY, CDR2 SAAADI. CDR3 size: 16 residues. Time point indicated: week 23, last vaccination. Every vaccination contained 300 ug of the mutant IDH1 20-mer peptide and was paired with topical imiquimod. About this clone itself: The antigen remains unidentified.

Here immunoSEQ multiplex PCR was the method, and the copy in TCRdb shows in-frame clones only, minus some. Altogether 35,000 to 50,000 clones are present, around 93% being singletons, with the ten largest covering 3% to 4%. This clonotype was sampled from a middle-aged man with glioma. This chain joins TRBV10-2 and TRBJ2-2; tentatively, D is TRBD1 (6 bases). Sample: PBMCs, taken from a glioma patient whose treatment included an IDH1 peptide vaccine. CDR3 in amino acids: CASSLAGQRNTGELFF. DNA for the CDR3: TGCGCCAGCAGTTTAGCCGGACAGAGGAACACCGGGGAGCTGTTTTTT.